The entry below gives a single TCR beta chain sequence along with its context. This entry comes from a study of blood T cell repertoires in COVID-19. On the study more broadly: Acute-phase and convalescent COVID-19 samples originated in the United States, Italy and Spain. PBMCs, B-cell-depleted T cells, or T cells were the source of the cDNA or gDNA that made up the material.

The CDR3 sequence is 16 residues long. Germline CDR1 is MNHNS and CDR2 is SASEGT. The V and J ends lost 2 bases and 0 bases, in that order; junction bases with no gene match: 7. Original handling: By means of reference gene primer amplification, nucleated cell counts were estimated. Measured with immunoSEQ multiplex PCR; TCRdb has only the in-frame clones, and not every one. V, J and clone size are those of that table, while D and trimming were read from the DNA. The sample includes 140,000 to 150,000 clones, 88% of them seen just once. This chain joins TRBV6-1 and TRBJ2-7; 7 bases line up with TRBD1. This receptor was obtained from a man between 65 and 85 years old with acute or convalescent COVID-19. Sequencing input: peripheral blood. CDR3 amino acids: CASSEPSTGASYEQYF. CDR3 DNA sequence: TGTGCCAGCAGTGAACCCAGTACAGGGGCCTCCTACGAGCAGTACTTC.